One and the same sample provided the 14 T cell receptor beta chains below, sequenced in a study of blood T cells in healthy people across ages (dated by TCRdb to between 2014 and 2016). Library creation used 5' RACE. Sequencing took place on an Illumina HiSeq 2500. A second PCR of about 7 to 12 cycles was performed with a sample-barcoded 5' primer and a J-beta primer mix. TCRdb trimmed public reads at Q25 via fastp, called clones via MiXCR and kept in-frame beta chains. CDR3 protein duplicates are merged, each entry listing the most common genes and DNA. Across this sample there are 910,000 or so distinct CDR3 sequences, with roughly 51% seen only once. Over 20% of the sample is in the top ten clones. The sample was blood. These receptors were obtained from a woman aged 55 to 70 in good health.

V usage is TRBV20-1 and J usage is TRBJ2-3; 11 bases map to TRBD2. The CDR3 is made up of 17 amino acids. Germline trimming cut 0 bases from V and 2 bases from J; bases unmatched to any gene: 7. Germline V gene data show CDR1 as DFQATT and CDR2 as SNEGSKA (reference sequence). CDR3 nucleotides: TGCAGTGCTAGAGAAAGGACTAGCGGGTTCATCACAGATACGCAGTATTTT. Protein: CSARERTSGFITDTQYF.

The chain joins TRBV12-3 or TRBV12-4 to TRBJ1-3; 9 positions agree with TRBD1. The CDR3 length is 19 residues. Trimming at V came to 5 bases and at J to 0 bases, leaving 14 bases not matched to a gene. The CDR3 nucleotides are TGTGCCAGCAGTCCCGGACAGGGGTCCCTCCGGAGCTCTGGAAACACCATATATTTT. It specifies CASSPGQGSLRSSGNTIYF.

V and J are TRBV4-3 and TRBJ1-2; D possibly corresponds to TRBD1 (6 bases). From germline, CDR1 is LGHNA and CDR2 YSLEER. Trimming stripped 1 base from V and 6 bases from J, with 12 bases between. The CDR3 extends over 14 amino acids. The CDR3 spells CASSQVRGGHGYTF. CDR3 in DNA: TGCGCCAGCAGCCAAGTCAGGGGAGGGCATGGCTACACCTTC.

The chain combines TRBV7-8 with TRBJ2-2; 9 bases are shared with TRBD2. This CDR3 has 17 residues. With V trimmed by 3 bases and J by 1 base, 6 bases remained unmatched. Germline assignment: CDR1 SGHVS and CDR2 FQNEAQ. The CDR3 DNA sequence: TGTGCCAGCAGCTTCGCCGCGGGAGGGCGGAACACCGGGGAGCTGTTTTTT. Protein sequence: CASSFAAGGRNTGELFF.

V and J are TRBV2 and TRBJ1-6, with D possibly being TRBD1 (5 bases). The CDR3 is made up of 14 amino acids. V was clipped by 0 bases and J by 8 bases, with 8 bases between them. The germline V gene encodes CDR1 SNHLY and CDR2 FYNNEI. Here the CDR3 DNA reads TGTGCCAGCAGTGAAGCCACGGGGGATTCACCCCTCCACTTT. It translates to CASSEATGDSPLHF.

This clonotype was counted only a few times. A much bigger clone sits one base away, suggesting this may be a read error. This chain connects TRBV2 to TRBJ2-7; D is unclear. From germline, CDR1 is SNHLY and CDR2 FYNNEI. The CDR3 runs to 11 residues. In DNA form, the CDR3 reads TGTGCCAGCAGTAAAGCCTACGAGCAGTACTTC. Translated, it gives CASSKAYEQYF.

The chain links TRBV28 to TRBJ2-5, with 9 bases lining up with TRBD2. CDR3 size: 16 residues. J lost 7 bases, V lost 2 bases, and 11 bases had no gene match. The germline V gene has CDR1 MDHEN and CDR2 SYDVKM. DNA of the CDR3: TGTGCCAGCAGTTTAGTGTCTCTAGCGGGGTCAGGGACCCAGTACTTC. Protein product: CASSLVSLAGSGTQYF.

The V call is TRBV12-3 or TRBV12-4, the J call TRBJ2-5; TRBD1 is a possible D gene (6 bases). The CDR3 has 14 amino acids. V was trimmed by 0 bases and J by 5 bases, leaving 10 bases between them. The CDR3 nucleotides are TGTGCCAGCAGTTTAGCGAGACAGGTCGAGACCCAGTACTTC. Translation: CASSLARQVETQYF.

This clonotype was seen more than once but under ten times. The chain couples TRBV29-1 to TRBJ2-3; 10 nucleotides agree with TRBD2. The CDR3 loop spans 15 amino acids. Germline V CDR1 and CDR2: SQVTM, ANQGSEA. After removal of 7 bases from V and 0 bases from J, the junction contained 7 bases not matched to a gene. This CDR3 reads CSGRTSGASTDTQYF. DNA of the CDR3: TGCAGCGGCCGGACTAGCGGTGCTAGCACAGATACGCAGTATTTT.

The chain joins TRBV7-9 to TRBJ2-5, with a weak D call TRBD1 (5 bases). Germline lookup yields CDR1 SEHNR and CDR2 FQNEAQ (reference sequence). This CDR3 has 14 residues. Trimming left V 10 bases short and J 11 bases short, with 26 bases between. The CDR3: CATTQAVGVNEQYF. CDR3 sequence (DNA): TGTGCCACTACACAGGCCGTTGGGGTCAATGAGCAGTACTTC. The whole variable domain, remainder taken from reference TRBV7-9 and TRBJ2-5, is DTGVSQNPRHKITKRGQNVTFRCDPISEHNRLYWYRQTLGQGPEFLTYFQNEAQLEKSRLLSDRFSAERPKGSFSTLEIQRTEQGDSAMYLCATTQAVGVNEQYFGPGTRLLVL.

This clonotype was found once. The rearrangement uses TRBV5-1 and TRBJ2-7; 10 bases are shared with TRBD2. The CDR3 extends over 14 amino acids. Germline V gene data show CDR1 as SGHRS and CDR2 as YFSETQ. V lost 4 bases to trimming and J lost 10 bases; unmatched junction nucleotides: 11. The CDR3 here is CASSPTSGSADQYF. The DNA for the CDR3 is TGCGCCAGCAGCCCGACTAGCGGGTCCGCCGATCAGTACTTC.

The chain links TRBV13 to TRBJ2-7, with D uncertain. Trimming pared 2 bases from V and 2 bases from J, leaving 13 bases between. In germline, CDR1 is PRHDT, CDR2 FYEKMQ (reference sequence). The length of the CDR3 is 15 residues. CDR3 in DNA: TGTGCCAGCAGCTTACGTCACTTACTTACCTACGAGCAGTACTTC. Amino acid sequence: CASSLRHLLTYEQYF.

The table lists this clonotype with a few counts. The J gene is TRBJ2-4, the V gene TRBV4-3; D is perhaps TRBD1 (6 bases). The tail of the sequence fits TRBJ2-7 better, so the J call may be wrong. CDR3 size: 14 residues. Germline values: CDR1 LGHNA, CDR2 YSLEER. CDR3 residues: CASSRIRGFYEQYF. The CDR3 DNA follows: TGCGCCAGCAGCCGTATAAGGGGGTTTTACGAGCAGTACTTC.

The chain recombines TRBV11-2 with TRBJ2-1; 11 bases are shared with TRBD2. This CDR3 has 15 amino acids. Per the germline V gene, CDR1 is SGHAT and CDR2 is FQNNGV. Losses at the gene ends were 5 bases for V and 4 bases for J; bases not matched to a gene: 4. The DNA for the CDR3 is TGTGCCAGCAGCAAGGGACTAGCGGATTACAATGAGCAGTTCTTC. Protein: CASSKGLADYNEQFF.